The present T cell receptor (beta chain) was sequenced within a study of T-cell reconstitution after alpha-beta-depleted transplantation in children (dated by TCRdb to 2016 to 2017). About the investigation overall: T-cell immune reconstitution after TCRalphabeta/CD19-depleted allogeneic hematopoietic cell transplantation in children was quantitatively tracked in the study by means of TCR repertoire profiling.

Points the paper makes about the study in general: The high TCRbeta diversity at day 60 in some patients was ascribed to recipient T cells and intrathymic progenitors that had survived conditioning. The frequencies of hyperexpanded clones fell over the following months, and after one year, T-cell counts and TCRbeta diversity were mostly attributed to newly produced T cells. The apparently early alphabetaT-cell count recovery about two months after transplant was reportedly dependent on only several hundred rapidly expanded clones derived from non-depleted graft cells.

This clonotype was detected ten times or more. The antigen it recognizes is unknown. Per-nucleotide qualities are absent, and no much larger clonotype sits a single base away. The treatment or condition label here, explained by the study, means: allogeneic hematopoietic cell transplantation with graft depleted of TCRalphabeta T cells and CD19 B cells. The transplant recipients were children given TCRalphabeta/CD19-depleted allogeneic hematopoietic cell grafts. Libraries were made using PCR. This sample was sequenced with an Illumina HiSeq 2500. TCR library preparation used molecular barcoding, with unique molecular identifiers applied to normalize quantification of the TCRbeta repertoire. TCRdb reworked the public reads: Q25 trimming with fastp, MiXCR clone assembly, productive beta chains retained. Every CDR3 protein is listed once, alongside the most common genes and DNA of its rows. This sample is represented by roughly 250,000 distinct CDR3 sequences; around 8% of them were singletons. The ten largest clones represent 5% to 7% of the sample.

The sequencing here drew on PBMCs, mostly from graft donor cells, taken 180 days after TCRalphabeta/CD19-depleted stem cell transplant. The sequence derives from a male patient between 10 and 17 years old who had a stem cell transplant for acute lymphoblastic leukemia, so the T cells may come from the graft donor.

The DNA sequence follows: TGCAGCGTTGAAGATCGGGCGAAAGGGGCCTACGAGCAGTACTTC. Its product reads: CSVEDRAKGAYEQYF. This chain is built from TRBV29-1 and TRBJ2-7; the D region possibly corresponds to TRBD1 (5 bases align). The CDR3 has 15 amino acids, counting the end cysteine and phenylalanine. The retained sequence is limited to the CDR3, 45 bases, with the frame set at the first base. The trim is 0 bases for V and 2 bases for J, with a gap of 14 bases between the germline ends. The germline V gene sets CDR1 to SQVTM and CDR2 to ANQGSEA.